This record looks at one T cell receptor (beta chain) sequence and its context. Some clones are missing from TCRdb's copy, which holds only in-frame ones; the method was immunoSEQ multiplex PCR. Of some 14,000 clones listed, 75% to 90% are singletons. The V gene's germline CDR1 is LGHNA and CDR2 YSLEER. V lost 0 bases, J lost 6 bases, and 16 bases lay in between. The CDR3 loop spans 16 amino acids. The data were taken from a study of OX40 agonist ivuxolimab in advanced cancers. The chain carries TRBV4-3 and TRBJ2-3, with a possible D match to TRBD1 (5 bases). This sample comprised CD4+ or CD8+ T cells sorted from blood, obtained in a trial of the OX40 agonist ivuxolimab. The origin of this receptor is an adult with an advanced solid tumor such as melanoma, head and neck, liver or kidney cancer. The CDR3 here is CASSQDPGDGADTQYF. The CDR3 DNA reads TGCGCCAGCAGCCAAGATCCCGGTGATGGGGCGGATACGCAGTATTTT.